This TCR beta chain stems from a study of blood T cells in healthy people across ages. Overall study findings and caveats: Older individuals had lower TCR beta diversity per million T cells (the decline was roughly linear).

This clonotype was counted only a few times. What it recognizes is unknown. Primed by a sample-barcoded 5' primer and a J-beta primer mix, a second PCR proceeded for 7 to 11 cycles. TCRdb reprocessed the 5' RACE reads via MiXCR and lists one record per CDR3 protein. The sample has approximately 2,000,000 distinct CDR3 sequences, 39% seen once; the top ten hold under 30%. Trimming left V 4 bases short and J 9 bases short, with 14 bases between. The CDR3 spans 14 residues. Germline CDR1 KGHDR, CDR2 SFDVKD. The TCR comes from a human donor in good health. This chain uses TRBV24-1 with TRBJ2-2; no clear D. The material sequenced was blood. Written as DNA, the CDR3 is TGTGCCACCAGTGACCCTGGGCCTCACCGGGAGCTGTTTTTT. This encodes CATSDPGPHRELFF.